This T cell receptor beta chain appears in the sequencing data of a study of response to subunit inactivated influenza vaccine. CDR1 is LGHDT, CDR2 YNNKEL, per germline (reference sequence). This CDR3 has 14 residues. The sample holds a few counts of this clonotype. TCRdb re-analysed the RT-PCR reads in MiXCR, keeping a single row per CDR3 protein. The sample carries more than 450,000 distinct CDR3 sequences, about 10% recorded once. The sample was also linked to a second study, of T cells expressing NK-cell markers. That work states: Production of TCR beta cDNA relied on 5'RACE template switching with UMIs. Sorted T-cell subsets CD3+CD56+NKG2C+, CD3+CD56+NKG2C- and CD3+CD56-NKG2C+ were TCR beta-sequenced. Clarity on HCMV specificity was lacking for the expanded NKG2C+ T cell clones.

This material consisted of PBMCs from blood, taken on the day of vaccination. The chain has TRBV3-1 and TRBJ2-7; TRBD2 is a possible D gene (6 bases). The receptor was derived from a man aged 45-60 years who received an inactivated influenza vaccine. The CDR3 is CYGGVEDGSYEQYF. The CDR3 coding sequence is TGTTACGGAGGGGTGGAGGACGGATCCTACGAGCAGTACTTC.